The entry below gives a single T cell receptor (beta chain) sequence along with its context. CDR3 length equals 15 residues. Germline V gives CDR1 MNHNS, CDR2 SASEGT. The germline V and J ends were trimmed by 6 bases and 0 bases, with 13 bases remaining between them. These data belong to a study of identical twins. TCRdb processed the 5' RACE reads anew with MiXCR; each CDR3 protein has one entry. Of around 1.7 million distinct CDR3 sequences in the sample, around a third are singletons; the top ten hold more than 0.25%. The clonotype originates from a newborn girl in good health. The chain employs TRBV6-1 and TRBJ2-3; maybe TRBD2 (6 bases). The sample comprised cord blood. The DNA for the CDR3 is TGTGCCAGCAGGACGGGAGACCTTAGCACAGATACGCAGTATTTT. Protein: CASRTGDLSTDTQYF.